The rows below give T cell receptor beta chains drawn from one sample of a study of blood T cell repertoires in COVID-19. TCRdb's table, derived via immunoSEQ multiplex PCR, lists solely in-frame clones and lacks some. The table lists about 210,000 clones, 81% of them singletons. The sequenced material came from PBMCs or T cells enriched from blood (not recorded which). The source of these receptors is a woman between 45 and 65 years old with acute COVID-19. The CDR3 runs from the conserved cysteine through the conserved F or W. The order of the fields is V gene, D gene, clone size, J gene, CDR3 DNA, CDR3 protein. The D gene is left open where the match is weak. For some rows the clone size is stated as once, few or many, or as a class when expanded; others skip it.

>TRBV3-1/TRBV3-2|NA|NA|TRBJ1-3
TGTGCCAGCAGCCAAGATGTAACACCTCGCTCTGGAAACACCATATATTTT
CASSQDVTPRSGNTIYF
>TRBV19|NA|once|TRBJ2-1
TGTGCCAGTAGTCTCGGATCGGGACTCTCCTACAATGAGCAGTTCTTC
CASSLGSGLSYNEQFF
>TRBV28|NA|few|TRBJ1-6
TGTGCCAGCAGTTTACGTAATGCGGGTTCACCCCTCCACTTT
CASSLRNAGSPLHF
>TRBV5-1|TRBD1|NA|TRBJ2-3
TGCGCCAGCAGCTTGGCCATCGACAGGGGGCTGGGGCAGTATTTT
CASSLAIDRGLGQYF
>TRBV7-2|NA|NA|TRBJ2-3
TGTGCCAGCAGTTACAGGGTAGGCAACACAGATACGCAGTATTTT
CASSYRVGNTDTQYF
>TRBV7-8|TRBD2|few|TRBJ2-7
TGTGCCAGCAGCTTAGAGCGCGGGGGTCAGTCCTACGAGCAGTACTTC
CASSLERGGQSYEQYF
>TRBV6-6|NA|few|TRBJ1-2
TGTGCCAGCAGTTACTCGGTCAGAAGCTATGGCTACACCTTC
CASSYSVRSYGYTF
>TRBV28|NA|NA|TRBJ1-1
TGTGCCAGCAGTCTGACGGCATCTAGAACTGAAGCTTTCTTT
CASSLTASRTEAFF
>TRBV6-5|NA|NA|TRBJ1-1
TGTGCCACGACTACAGGGCATTCGAACACTGAAGCTTTCTTT
CATTTGHSNTEAFF
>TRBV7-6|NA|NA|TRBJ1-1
TGTGCCAGCAGCTTAGCGCAGGGGAGCACTGAAGCTTTCTTT
CASSLAQGSTEAFF